This T cell receptor (beta chain) was captured by sequencing in a study of identical twins. MiXCR was run by TCRdb on the 5' RACE reads, yielding one entry per CDR3 protein. The table shows over 600,000 distinct CDR3 sequences, with 21% occurring only once. Germline V gene sequence: CDR1 GTSNPN, CDR2 SVGIG (reference sequence). The CDR3 contains 13 residues. V was cut by 0 bases and J by 6 bases, with 8 bases left in between. This clonotype has a handful of counts. Its antigen is not identified. The study's findings and limits: The presence of invariant MAIT and iNKT cells could partly confound analyses of zero-insertion sequences.

The same data also contributed to another study, on T cells expressing NK-cell markers. That source adds: Six of the donors carried dominant NKG2C+ clonotypes that took up roughly 1.0-8% of their CD8+ T cells.

This receptor was obtained from a woman aged 18 to 35 in good health. Input material: PBMCs. This chain uses TRBV30 with TRBJ2-2; D unresolved. The CDR3 spells CAWSVQWAGELFF. DNA for the CDR3: TGTGCCTGGAGTGTACAATGGGCCGGGGAGCTGTTTTTT.